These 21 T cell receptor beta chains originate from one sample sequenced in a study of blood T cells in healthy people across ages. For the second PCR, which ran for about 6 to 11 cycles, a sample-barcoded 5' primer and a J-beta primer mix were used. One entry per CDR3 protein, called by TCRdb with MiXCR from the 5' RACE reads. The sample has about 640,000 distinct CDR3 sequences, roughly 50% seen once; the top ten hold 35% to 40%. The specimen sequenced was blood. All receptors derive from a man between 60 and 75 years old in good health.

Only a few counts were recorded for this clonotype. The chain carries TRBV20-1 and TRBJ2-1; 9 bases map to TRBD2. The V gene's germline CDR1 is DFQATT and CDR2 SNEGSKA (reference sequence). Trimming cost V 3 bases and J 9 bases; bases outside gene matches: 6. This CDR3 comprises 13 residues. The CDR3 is CSASSPGLAEQFF. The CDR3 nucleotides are TGCAGTGCTAGTAGCCCGGGACTAGCTGAGCAGTTCTTC.

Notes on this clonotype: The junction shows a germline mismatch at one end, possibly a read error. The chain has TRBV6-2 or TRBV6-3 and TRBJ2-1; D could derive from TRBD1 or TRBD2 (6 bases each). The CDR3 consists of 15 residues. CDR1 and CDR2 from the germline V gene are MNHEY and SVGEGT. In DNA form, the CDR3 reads TGTGCCAGCAGTCCAGGGGAGGCTCCCTACGATGAGCAGTTCTTC. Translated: CASSPGEAPYDEQFF.

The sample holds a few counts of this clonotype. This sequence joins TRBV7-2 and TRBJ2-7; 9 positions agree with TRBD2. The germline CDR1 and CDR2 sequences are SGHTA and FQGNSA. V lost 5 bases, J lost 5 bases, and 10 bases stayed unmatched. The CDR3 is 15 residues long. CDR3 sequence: CASSPRSGGFDEQYF. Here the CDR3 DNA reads TGTGCCAGCAGCCCCCGGAGCGGGGGGTTCGACGAGCAGTACTTC. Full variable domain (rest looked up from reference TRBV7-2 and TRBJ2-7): GAGVSQSPSNKVTEKGKDVELRCDPISGHTALYWYRQSLGQGLEFLIYFQGNSAPDKSGLPSDRFSAERTGGSVSTLTIQRTQQEDSAVYLCASSPRSGGFDEQYFGPGTRLTVT.

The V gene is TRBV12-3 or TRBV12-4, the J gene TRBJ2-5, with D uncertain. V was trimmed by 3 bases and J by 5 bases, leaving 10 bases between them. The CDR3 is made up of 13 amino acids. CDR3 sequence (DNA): TGTGCCAGCAGTTTTGGTCAGTGGGAGACCCAGTACTTC. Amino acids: CASSFGQWETQYF.

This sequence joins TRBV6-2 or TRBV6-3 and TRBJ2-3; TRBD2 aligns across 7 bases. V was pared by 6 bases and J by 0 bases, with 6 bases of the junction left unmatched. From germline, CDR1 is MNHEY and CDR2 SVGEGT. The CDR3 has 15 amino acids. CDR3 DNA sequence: TGTGCCAGCAGCGGGGGGTATGCTAGCACAGATACGCAGTATTTT. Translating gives CASSGGYASTDTQYF.

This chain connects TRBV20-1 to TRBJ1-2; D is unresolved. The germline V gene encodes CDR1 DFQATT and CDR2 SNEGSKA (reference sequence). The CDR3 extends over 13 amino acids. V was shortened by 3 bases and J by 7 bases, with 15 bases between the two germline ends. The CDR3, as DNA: TGCAGTGCTAGGGTCCGGGAATCAGCTGGCTACACCTTC. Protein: CSARVRESAGYTF.

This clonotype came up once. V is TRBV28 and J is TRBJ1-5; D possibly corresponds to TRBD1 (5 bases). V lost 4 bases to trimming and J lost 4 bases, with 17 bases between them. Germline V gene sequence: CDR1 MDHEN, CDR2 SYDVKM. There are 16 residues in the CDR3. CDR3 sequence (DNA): TGTGCCAGCAGTTCCGGACGGAACAGGTGGAATCAGCCCCAGCATTTT. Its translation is CASSSGRNRWNQPQHF.

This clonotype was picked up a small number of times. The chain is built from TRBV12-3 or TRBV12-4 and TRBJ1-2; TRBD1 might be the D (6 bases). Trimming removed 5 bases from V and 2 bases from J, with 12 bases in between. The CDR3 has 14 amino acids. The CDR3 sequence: CASSRWGHNYGYTF. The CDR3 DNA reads TGTGCCAGCAGTAGGTGGGGGCACAACTATGGCTACACCTTC.

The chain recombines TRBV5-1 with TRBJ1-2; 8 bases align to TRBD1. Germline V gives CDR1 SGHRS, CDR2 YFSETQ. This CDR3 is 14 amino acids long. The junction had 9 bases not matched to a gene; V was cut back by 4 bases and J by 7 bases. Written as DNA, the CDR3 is TGCGCCAGCAGCCAGGGAGACAGGGGCCGTGGCTACACCTTC. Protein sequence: CASSQGDRGRGYTF.

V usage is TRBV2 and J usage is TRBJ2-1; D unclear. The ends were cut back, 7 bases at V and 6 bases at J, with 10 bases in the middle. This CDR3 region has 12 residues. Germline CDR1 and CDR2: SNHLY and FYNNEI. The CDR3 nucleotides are TGTGCCAGCATCGCGGTATTCAATGAGCAGTTCTTC. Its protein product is CASIAVFNEQFF. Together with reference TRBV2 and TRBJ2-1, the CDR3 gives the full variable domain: EPEVTQTPSHQVTQMGQEVILRCVPISNHLYFYWYRQILGQKVEFLVSFYNNEISEKSEIFDDQFSVERPDGSNFTLKIRSTKLEDSAMYFCASIAVFNEQFFGPGTRLTVL.

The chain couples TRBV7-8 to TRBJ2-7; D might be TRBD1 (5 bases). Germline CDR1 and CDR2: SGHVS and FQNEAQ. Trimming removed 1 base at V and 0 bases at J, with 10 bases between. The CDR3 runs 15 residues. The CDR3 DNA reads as TGTGCCAGCAGCTTAGACAGGATGAGCTCCTACGAGCAGTACTTC. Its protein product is CASSLDRMSSYEQYF.

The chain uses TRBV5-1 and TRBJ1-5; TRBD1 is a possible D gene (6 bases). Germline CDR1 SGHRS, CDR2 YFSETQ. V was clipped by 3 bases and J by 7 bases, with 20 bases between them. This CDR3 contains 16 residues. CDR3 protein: CASSSSQGGSYQPQHF. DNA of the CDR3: TGCGCCAGCAGCTCCTCACAGGGTGGTTCCTACCAGCCCCAGCATTTT.

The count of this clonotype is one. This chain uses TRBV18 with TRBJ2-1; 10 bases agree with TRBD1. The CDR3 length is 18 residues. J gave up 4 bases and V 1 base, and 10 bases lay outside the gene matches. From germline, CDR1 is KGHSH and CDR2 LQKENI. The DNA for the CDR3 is TGTGCCAGCTCACCACTTCCGCCGTCGGGACAGGGGTACAATGAGCAGTTCTTC. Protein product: CASSPLPPSGQGYNEQFF.

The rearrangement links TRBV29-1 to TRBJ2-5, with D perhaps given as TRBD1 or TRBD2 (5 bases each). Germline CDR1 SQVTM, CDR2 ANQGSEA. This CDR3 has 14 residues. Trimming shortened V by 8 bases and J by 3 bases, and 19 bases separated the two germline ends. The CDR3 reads CSYQGNTGEETQYF. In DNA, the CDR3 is TGCAGCTACCAGGGTAACACCGGGGAAGAGACCCAGTACTTC.

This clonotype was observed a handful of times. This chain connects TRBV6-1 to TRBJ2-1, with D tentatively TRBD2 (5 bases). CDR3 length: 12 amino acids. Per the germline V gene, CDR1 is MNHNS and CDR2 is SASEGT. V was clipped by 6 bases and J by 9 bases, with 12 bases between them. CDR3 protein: CASRMGEGEQFF. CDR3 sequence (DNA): TGTGCCAGCAGGATGGGCGAGGGTGAGCAGTTCTTC.

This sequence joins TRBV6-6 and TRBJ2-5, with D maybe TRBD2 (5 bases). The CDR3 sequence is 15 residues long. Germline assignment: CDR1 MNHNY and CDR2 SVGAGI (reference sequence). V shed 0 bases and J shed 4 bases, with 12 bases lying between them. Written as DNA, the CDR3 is TGTGCCAGCAGTTACTCCCGGCGGGCTTCAGAGACCCAGTACTTC. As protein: CASSYSRRASETQYF.

CDR3 sequence reads: CASSSDMPAGELFF. CDR3 sequence (DNA): TGTGCCAGCAGTTCCGATATGCCAGCCGGGGAGCTGTTTTTT. The rearrangement joins TRBV27 to TRBJ2-2, with unresolved D. Germline-derived CDR1 and CDR2 are MNHEY and SMNVEV (reference sequence). V was shortened by 4 bases and J by 6 bases, with 12 bases between the two germline ends. The CDR3 contains 14 residues.

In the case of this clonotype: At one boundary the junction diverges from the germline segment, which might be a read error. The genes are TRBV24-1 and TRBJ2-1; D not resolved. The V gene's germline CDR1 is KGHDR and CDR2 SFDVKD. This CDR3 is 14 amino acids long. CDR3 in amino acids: CAASEASSYNEQFF. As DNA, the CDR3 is TGTGCCGCCAGTGAGGCCTCGTCCTACAATGAGCAGTTCTTC.

The DNA of the CDR3 is TGCAGCGTGGTTCCGGGACTAGCGGGGAGCTCCTACAATGAGCAGTTCTTC. Residues: CSVVPGLAGSSYNEQFF. The rearrangement joins TRBV29-1 to TRBJ2-1; 13 positions match TRBD2. Trimming removed 6 bases from V and 0 bases from J; junction bases left unmatched: 8. This CDR3 spans 17 amino acids. CDR1 is SQVTM, CDR2 ANQGSEA, per germline.

CDR3 DNA sequence: TGTGCCACCAGTGGACAGTTCAATCAGCCCCAGCATTTT. It yields the protein CATSGQFNQPQHF. The V gene is TRBV24-1, the J gene TRBJ1-5; possibly TRBD1 for D (5 bases). The CDR3 is 13 residues long. Trimming took 5 bases from V and 3 from J, leaving 7 bases between them. Germline V gene sequence: CDR1 KGHDR, CDR2 SFDVKD.

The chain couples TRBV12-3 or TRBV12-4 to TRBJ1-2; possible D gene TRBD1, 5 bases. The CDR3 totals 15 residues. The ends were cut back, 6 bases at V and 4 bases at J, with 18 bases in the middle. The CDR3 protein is CASSRAGRFGYGYTF. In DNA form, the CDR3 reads TGTGCCAGCAGCCGAGCGGGACGCTTCGGCTATGGCTACACCTTC.